The source of this TCR beta chain is a study of monozygotic twins with inflammatory bowel disease. The CDR3 has 14 amino acids. The germline V gene encodes CDR1 SQVTM and CDR2 ANQGSEA. As to this clonotype: The antigen is undetermined.

TCRdb reprocessed the 5' RACE reads, keeping one entry per CDR3 protein, no DNA. The sample table includes nearly 450,000 distinct CDR3 sequences. Study results and limitations: Against healthy co-twins, IBD patients had lower TCRbeta diversity (measured by inverse Simpson). Limited power may explain why concordant and discordant twins showed no difference in repertoire similarity. Different T cell subtypes could not be distinguished.

This clonotype was sampled from a human donor with ulcerative colitis or Crohn's disease, or a healthy co-twin of an affected twin (not recorded which). Material: blood. The chain combines TRBV29-1 with TRBJ1-1. The chain's CDR3 is CSVVGTTVDTEAFF. Filled out from reference TRBV29-1 and TRBJ1-1, the complete variable domain reads SAVISQKPSRDICQRGTSLTIQCQVDSQVTMMFWYRQQPGQSLTLIATANQGSEATYESGFVIDKFPISRPNLTFSTLTVSNMSPEDSSIYLCSVVGTTVDTEAFFGQGTRLTVV.